One T cell receptor beta chain is described in this entry. Its antigen is as yet unknown. The source of the sample is a study of T cell responses to AZD1222 COVID-19 vaccine. Libraries were prepared by immunoSEQ multiplex PCR; TCRdb keeps only in-frame clonotypes and omits some of them. The table has 140,000 to 150,000 clones, about 92% seen once. Study-level points and caveats: Baseline seropositivity characterized only a handful of AZD1222 recipients. Possibly, clonal diversity was underestimated; donors were largely white British and included more females. Within unmutated variant regions lay the reported targets of nearly half of spike-specific TCRs.

The sample consisted of peripheral blood, taken after recovery from COVID-19. This receptor was taken from an adult who had recovered from COVID-19.

CDR3 amino acids: CASSPRQATGELFF. In DNA form, the CDR3 reads TGTGCCAGCTCACCCAGACAAGCCACCGGGGAGCTGTTTTTT. The J gene is TRBJ2-2, the V gene TRBV18; D gene uncertain. Per germline, CDR1 KGHSH and CDR2 LQKENI. With 3 bases removed from V and 4 bases from J, the gap between germline ends came to 9 bases. There are 14 residues in the CDR3. Drawing the rest from reference TRBV18 and TRBJ2-2, the complete variable domain is NAGVMQNPRHLVRRRGQEARLRCSPMKGHSHVYWYRQLPEEGLKFMVYLQKENIIDESGMPKERFSAEFPKEGPSILRIQQVVRGDSAAYFCASSPRQATGELFFGEGSRLTVL.